The following is a T cell receptor (beta chain) sequence with its context. As yet, its antigen is unknown. The source of the sample is a study of shared clonotypes between healthy human individuals. Overall study context: Researchers drew samples from two women and a few men aged 18 to 49.

Germline V CDR1 and CDR2: MNHNS, SASEGT. The V gene lost 1 base and the J gene lost 1 base, with 13 bases spanning the gap. The CDR3 has 16 amino acids. An even split of each subset's genomic DNA across several immunoSEQ plates was performed. TCRdb keeps only in-frame clones here, not all; method: immunoSEQ multiplex PCR. The sample consists of roughly 500,000 clones, about 96% of them appearing once. Whole-study findings and limits: The small donor group covered limited genetic and exposure diversity.

The sample comprised naive CD4+ T cells sorted from blood. The subset: CD45RA+ positively selected. The chain is built from TRBV6-1 and TRBJ1-1, with TRBD1 as a possible D gene (6 bases). The clonotype originates from a woman aged 25 to 45 in good health. Written as DNA, the CDR3 is TGTGCCAGCAGTGAAGGGAGGGGGAGTGGGAACACTGAAGCTTTCTTT. Translated: CASSEGRGSGNTEAFF.